This T cell receptor beta chain appears in the sequencing data of a study of cytomegalovirus exposure and HLA in healthy donors (dated by TCRdb to about 2017). With regard to the full study: According to an earlier analysis of a few hundred of the donors, about 170 million T cells yielded 117 million unique TCR beta sequences and around 300 Gb of sequence data. Among a few hundred genotyped donors of the cohort, an average of about 240,000 unique TCR beta nucleotide sequences were sequenced per donor, roughly 20% of them non-productive. A handful of DR-DQ haplotypes were handled as single units for association and clustering because linkage in the cohort was strong. The study aimed to test whether signatures of past pathogen exposure could be identified by cataloging public T cell receptors. A later genetic analysis took genome-wide SNP genotypes for about three fifths of the roughly 670 donors and used that subset as a discovery cohort. Besides the first cohort of some 670 subjects, a separate validation cohort made up of over 95 different subjects was used. Both class I and class II loci were covered by HLA typing, at four-digit resolution. About 310 gigabases of sequencing data and approximately 80 million unique TCR sequences were included in an early release covering 550 to 650 HLA-typed donors. Donor age, sex, ethnicity and CMV serostatus were compiled together with the repertoire data. Every repertoire in the discovery cohort had been generated on one and the same sequencing platform. An earlier analysis of approximately 500 of the donors applied high-throughput TCR beta sequencing to assess whether each TCR beta V gene segment acted as functional or pseudogenic. The T cell repertoires of roughly 660 subjects were profiled by immunosequencing and related to cytomegalovirus serostatus. The later analysis used no new phenotypic data to find candidate immune exposures, relying instead on TCR beta sequences and their occurrence across donors. To study patterns of TCR occurrence, a later analysis re-analyzed previously published TCR beta repertoires from around 670 donors and added high-resolution HLA genotyping. High-throughput TCR immunosequencing, statistical association of individual TCRs with disease status, and machine learning were combined to predict cytomegalovirus infection status. Of the 300 to 400 genotyped donors, approximately 80% fell in the genetic ancestry cluster associated with self-reported Caucasian donors. The number of donors typed differed by locus, with roughly 629-640 for A, B, C, DRB1 and DQB1, roughly 520 for DQA1, over 600 for DPA1, and some 440 for DPB1. The paper as a whole reports these results and caveats: In this cohort, only TCR beta chains were sequenced, and detectable features were limited by the absence of alpha or paired-chain data. The authors suggested that the approach could potentially be extended to other disease states and immunological phenotypes. A later analysis found that most CMV-associated TCR beta chains appeared HLA-restricted, with HLA associations seemingly driven largely by CMV exposure. Assigning TCR associations to individual alleles was difficult when HLA alleles, especially DR and DQ, strongly co-occurred. Correlated functional status among segregating V segments might be attributable to linkage disequilibrium, but an unknown experimental factor could not be ruled out. The presence/absence analyses assumed that sequencing depth was roughly uniform across donors, and that assumption may not be true. A further reported finding was that TCR beta sequences accurately predicted the HLA-A and HLA-B alleles for most subjects in the first cohort. A total of 150 to 200 TCR beta chains were listed by the study as associated with cytomegalovirus. A few of the identified cytomegalovirus-associated TCR beta chains were confirmed in vitro to be specific for cytomegalovirus antigens. Specific HLA alleles were associated with about 17,000 TCR beta sequences at a false discovery rate of 0.05 in a later analysis. HLA typing was unavailable for some donors at each locus, so association tests used only the typed subset. CMV serostatus was the only immune exposure information available for the cohort. In both the original and validation cohorts, the classifier was reported to diagnose cytomegalovirus status with high specificity and sensitivity. Most TCR sequences were observed very rarely across donors, whereas some public TCRs were present in many individuals. In a later analysis, HLA-associated TCR beta chains were found to be more clonally expanded and to have lower generation probabilities than equally common non-associated chains. In an earlier analysis of 500 to 650 of the donors, most TCR beta V segments appeared in productive rearrangements about 87% or about 30% of the time, broadly matching IMGT annotations. In a later genetic analysis, a missense DCLRE1C variant was associated with V-gene and J-gene trimming of TCR beta chains, and the association was replicated in an independent cohort. Compared with the approximately 670-donor mean, donors in an Asian-associated ancestry cluster had fewer N-insertions in productive TCRs, according to a later genetic analysis. According to a later analysis, parvovirus B19, influenza, CMV and Epstein-Barr virus appeared linked to several top co-occurrence clusters. A cluster of highly shared sequence variants was judged likely to be a technical artifact of the sequencing pipeline. In a later analysis, the rate of TCR association differed among HLA loci, with DRB1 alleles having the most associated TCRs and HLA-C alleles having the fewest. The earlier analysis of about 600 of the donors excluded around 17 rarely observed V segments, including chromosome 9 orphons, because counts were too low.

The cohort consisted of 600 to 750 healthy bone marrow donors. Cohort members were all nominally healthy when sampled, although unrecorded immune exposures were likely present. The donor was CMV seronegative and belonged to the group of 352 seronegative cohort members. A peripheral blood sample was provided by each donor, and peripheral blood mononuclear cells were used for TCR beta sequencing. Genomic DNA was extracted from the blood cell samples with the Qiagen DNeasy Blood Extraction Kit. Only one count was recorded for this clone. This clone's antigen is unknown. No clone much larger than this one lies a single base away; base qualities are absent. The library was obtained by the immunoSEQ multiplex PCR assay. For the multiplex PCR, a mixture combining 60 forward primers for TCR Vbeta segments and 13 reverse primers for TCR Jbeta segments was used. A multiplex PCR assay on genomic DNA amplified the CDR3 region of rearranged TCR beta genes. On the Illumina HiSeq System, the amplified TCR beta libraries were sequenced as 87-base-pair reads. Per the authors' processing: In a later analysis, roughly 80 million unique TCR beta chains were counted across the approximately 620 repertoires, and around 10 million of these chains were shared by at least two donors. Raw reads were error-corrected and collapsed into unique sequences by a nearest-neighbor algorithm in which closely related sequences were merged to remove PCR and sequencing errors. Alignment of CDR3 sequences to IMGT reference sequences was used to assign V, D and J gene segments. Each retained sequence needed at least a six-nucleotide match to both a V gene segment and a J gene segment. A rearrangement counted as productive if the CDR3 had no stop codons and remained in frame with V and J, and every other rearrangement counted as non-productive. Following IMGT convention, CDR3 was defined as the stretch from the second conserved V-encoded cysteine up to the conserved J-encoded phenylalanine. The earlier analysis of about 610 of the donors excluded any sequence lacking an unambiguous match to a single V gene segment. In an earlier analysis of 587 of the donors, V segments were called functional above 56.7% productive rearrangements and were called segregating when the between-donor standard deviation exceeded 5%. A statistical classification framework was built to diagnose cytomegalovirus status from the catalog of TCR beta chain sequences. A later analysis assigned V and J genes by comparing TCR nucleotide sequences with IMGT/GENE-DB human TR gene sequences. Using the TCRdist pipeline, a later analysis assigned CDR3 sequences along with most-parsimonious VDJ recombination scenarios. In a later analysis, every TCR beta chain was defined by the combination of its CDR3 amino acid sequence and its V-gene family, and reads without a unique V-gene family were dropped. A later analysis removed nearly 600 highly shared, low-generation-probability nucleotide sequences to deal with suspected cross-contamination and a sequencing artifact. In a later analysis, a clonal expansion index for each public chain was calculated from normalized within-repertoire ranks of inferred template counts. In a later analysis, generation probabilities were computed with a VDJ recombination model fitted to out-of-frame rearrangements, and the resulting probabilities were checked against IGoR. A later analysis scored TCR-TCR, TCR-HLA and TCR-CMV co-occurrence with hypergeometric tests, applying a repertoire-size bias correction to TCR pairs. A later analysis estimated false discovery rates by permuting HLA or CMV assignments 20 times. In a later analysis, co-occurring TCRs were grouped using DBSCAN, with TCRdist sequence similarity added in when clustering inside HLA-allele-positive subsets. For co-occurrence clustering, repertoires with fewer than 30,000 or more than 120,000 public chains were excluded, along with roughly 5 repertoires with anomalous nucleotide sharing. TCRdb re-hosts the immuneACCESS table, in-frame sequences only. Its copies lack some clones; in the studies checked, an unresolved V gene accounts for under half of them, and the cause for the rest is not known. The V and J calls and the clone size are those of that table, but D and trimming were determined from the DNA. This sample holds fewer than 200,000 clones; roughly 87% were observed only once. Around 0.21% of the sample rests with the top ten.

This sequence originates from a girl younger than two in good health and CMV-seronegative. The sample comprised PBMCs.

In nucleotides, the sequence is TGTGCCAGCAGCCGGGACAGGGTTAACTATGGCTACACCTTC. The encoded protein is CASSRDRVNYGYTF. The sequence is built from TRBV7-2 and TRBJ1-2, with 9 middle bases fitting TRBD1. CDR1 and CDR2 are drawn from the germline V gene: SGHTA, FQGNSA. Trimming removed 5 bases from V and 1 base from J; the gene matches leave 2 bases unexplained. Including cysteine and phenylalanine, the CDR3 has 14 amino acids. Just CDR3 DNA is preserved here, 42 bases in frame from base 1. Reference TRBV7-2 and TRBJ1-2 genes cover what lies past the CDR3, so the full variable domain is GAGVSQSPSNKVTEKGKDVELRCDPISGHTALYWYRQSLGQGLEFLIYFQGNSAPDKSGLPSDRFSAERTGGSVSTLTIQRTQQEDSAVYLCASSRDRVNYGYTFGSGTRLTVV.